This T cell receptor (beta chain) was recorded in a study of technical replicates of blood from a few donors. TCRdb keeps only in-frame clones here, not all; method: immunoSEQ multiplex PCR. In the table there are tens of thousands of clones, more than 90% of which are singletons. This CDR3 has 15 residues. The V and J ends lost 0 bases and 4 bases, in that order; junction bases with no gene match: 4. The germline CDR1 and CDR2 sequences are MNHEY and SMNVEV (reference sequence). Specimen: T cells isolated from PBMCs. The chain combines TRBV27 with TRBJ1-1; 8 bases match TRBD1. The clonotype was recovered from a human donor in good health. The CDR3 DNA reads TGTGCCAGCAGTTTATCGTCAGGGGGCGGCACTGAAGCTTTCTTT. Amino acid sequence: CASSLSSGGGTEAFF.